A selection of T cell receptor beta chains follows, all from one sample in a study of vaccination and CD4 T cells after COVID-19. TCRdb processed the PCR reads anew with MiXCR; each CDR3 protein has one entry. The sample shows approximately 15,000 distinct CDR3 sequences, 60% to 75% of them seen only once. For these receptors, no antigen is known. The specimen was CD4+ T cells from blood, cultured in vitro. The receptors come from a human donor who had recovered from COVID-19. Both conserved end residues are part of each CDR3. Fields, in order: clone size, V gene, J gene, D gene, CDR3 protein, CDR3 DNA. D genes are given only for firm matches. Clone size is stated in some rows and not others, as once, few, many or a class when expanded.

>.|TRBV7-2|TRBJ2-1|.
CASSLGFGSYNEQFF
TGTGCCAGCAGCTTAGGGTTTGGGTCCTACAATGAGCAGTTCTTC
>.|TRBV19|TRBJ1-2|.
CASSIRARGYGYTF
TGTGCCAGTAGTATTCGGGCCAGAGGCTATGGCTACACCTTC
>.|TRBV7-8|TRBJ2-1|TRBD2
CASSFGTSGTKGEQFF
TGTGCCAGCAGCTTTGGGACTAGCGGGACTAAAGGTGAGCAGTTCTTC
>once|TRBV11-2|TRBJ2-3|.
CASRSITDTQYF
TGTGCCAGCAGGAGCATCACAGATACGCAGTATTTT
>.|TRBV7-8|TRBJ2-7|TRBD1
CASSPGQGGVFEQYF
TGTGCCAGCAGCCCGGGACAGGGGGGAGTATTCGAGCAGTACTTC
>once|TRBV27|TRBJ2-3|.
CASSLWGTYTDTQYF
TGTGCCAGCAGTTTATGGGGAACCTACACAGATACGCAGTATTTT
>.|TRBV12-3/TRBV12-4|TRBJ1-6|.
CASQGPYNSPLHF
TGTGCCAGTCAGGGACCCTATAATTCACCCCTCCACTTT
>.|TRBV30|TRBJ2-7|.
CVWSFGRSSYEQYF
TGTGTCTGGAGTTTCGGACGGAGCTCCTACGAGCAGTACTTC
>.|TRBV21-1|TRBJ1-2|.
CASSNRNYRGFGYTF
TGTGCCAGCAGCAATCGTAATTACAGGGGGTTTGGCTACACCTTC
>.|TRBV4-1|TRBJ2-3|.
CASSQDWSEITDTQYF
TGCGCCAGCAGCCAAGATTGGAGCGAAATAACAGATACGCAGTATTTT
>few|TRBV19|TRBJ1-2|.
CASSITRARGYTF
TGTGCCAGTAGTATAACCAGGGCGAGAGGCTACACCTTC
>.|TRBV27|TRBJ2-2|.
CASSTYHGVSTGELFF
TGTGCCAGCAGTACATACCACGGGGTTTCCACCGGGGAGCTGTTTTTT
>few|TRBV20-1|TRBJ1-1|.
CSARVPGGGTEAFF
TGCAGTGCTAGGGTCCCCGGGGGTGGCACTGAAGCTTTCTTT
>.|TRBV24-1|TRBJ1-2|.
CATSDFRGARGYTF
TGTGCCACCAGTGATTTTCGGGGGGCGCGTGGCTACACCTTC
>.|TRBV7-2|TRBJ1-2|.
CASSAGTAGYGYTF
TGTGCCAGCAGCGCCGGGACTGCCGGCTATGGCTACACCTTC
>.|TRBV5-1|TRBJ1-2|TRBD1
CASSYGTGGGFKGGYTF
TGCGCCAGCAGCTACGGGACAGGGGGCGGCTTTAAGGGCGGCTACACCTTC
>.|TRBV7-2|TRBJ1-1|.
CASRIGGGTEAFF
TGTGCCAGCAGAATAGGGGGGGGGACTGAAGCTTTCTTT
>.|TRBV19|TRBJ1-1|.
CASSPGEGGTEAFF
TGTGCCAGTAGTCCAGGGGAGGGTGGCACTGAAGCTTTCTTT
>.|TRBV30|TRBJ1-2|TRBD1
CAWSVQGGDGYTF
TGTGCCTGGAGTGTACAAGGGGGCGATGGCTACACCTTC
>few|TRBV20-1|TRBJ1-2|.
CSARPTGDYGYTF
TGCAGTGCTAGACCCACAGGTGACTATGGCTACACCTTC
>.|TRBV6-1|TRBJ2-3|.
CASSSTKDNTDTQYF
TGTGCCAGCAGCTCAACTAAGGACAACACAGATACGCAGTATTTT
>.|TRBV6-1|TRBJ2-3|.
CASSAQGSTDTQYF
TGTGCCAGCAGTGCGCAGGGAAGTACAGATACGCAGTATTTT
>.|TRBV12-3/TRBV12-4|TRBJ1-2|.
CASSFDGNYGYTF
TGTGCCAGCAGTTTCGACGGAAACTATGGCTACACCTTC
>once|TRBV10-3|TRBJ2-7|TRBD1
CAISDSVGTETYEQYF
TGTGCCATCAGTGACTCGGTTGGGACAGAAACCTACGAGCAGTACTTC
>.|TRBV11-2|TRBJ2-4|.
CASSLDQPNIQYF
TGTGCCAGCAGCCTCGACCAACCAAACATTCAGTACTTC
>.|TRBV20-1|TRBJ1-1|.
CSAHAQGSTEAFF
TGCAGTGCTCACGCTCAGGGTTCCACTGAAGCTTTCTTT
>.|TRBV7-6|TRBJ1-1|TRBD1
CASSLGDRVNTEAFF
TGTGCCAGCAGCTTAGGTGACAGGGTGAACACTGAAGCTTTCTTT
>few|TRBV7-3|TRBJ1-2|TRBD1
CASSLTGQGLDGYTF
TGTGCCAGCAGCTTAACGGGACAGGGGCTCGATGGCTACACCTTC
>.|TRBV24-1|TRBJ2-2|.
CATKRGATGELFF
TGTGCCACCAAACGGGGTGCCACCGGGGAGCTGTTTTTT
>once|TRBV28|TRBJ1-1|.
CASSLWGFRGSGDTEAFF
TGTGCCAGCAGTTTATGGGGTTTTAGGGGGAGTGGCGACACTGAAGCTTTCTTT
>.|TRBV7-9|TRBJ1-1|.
CASSLALVMNTEAFF
TGTGCCAGCAGCTTAGCCCTGGTTATGAACACTGAAGCTTTCTTT
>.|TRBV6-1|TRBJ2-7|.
CASRRGTESYEQYF
TGTGCCAGCAGGAGAGGGACGGAATCCTACGAGCAGTACTTC
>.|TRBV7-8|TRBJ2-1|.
CASSLYLSGFYNEQFF
TGTGCCAGCAGCTTATATCTCTCGGGATTCTACAATGAGCAGTTCTTC
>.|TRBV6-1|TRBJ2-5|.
CASRLTGRETQYF
TGTGCCAGCAGACTGACAGGGAGGGAGACCCAGTACTTC
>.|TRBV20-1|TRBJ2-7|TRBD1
CSAAGTEGEQYF
TGCAGTGCGGCCGGGACAGAGGGCGAGCAGTACTTC
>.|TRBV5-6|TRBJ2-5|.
CASSLGLEWGETQYF
TGTGCCAGCAGCTTGGGACTAGAGTGGGGAGAGACCCAGTACTTC
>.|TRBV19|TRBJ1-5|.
CASNLPRYNQPQHF
TGTGCCAGTAATCTCCCTCGTTATAATCAGCCCCAGCATTTT
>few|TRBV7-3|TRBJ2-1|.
CASSLSSGTDNEQFF
TGTGCCAGCAGCTTAAGTAGCGGAACAGACAATGAGCAGTTCTTC
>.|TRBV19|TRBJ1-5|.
CASSTRGLFAGNQPQHF
TGTGCCAGTAGTACCCGCGGGTTATTTGCTGGAAATCAGCCCCAGCATTTT
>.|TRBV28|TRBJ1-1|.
CASSFGTRQAFF
TGTGCCAGCAGTTTCGGGACTCGGCAAGCTTTCTTT
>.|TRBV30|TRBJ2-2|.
CAWGQVVTGELFF
TGTGCCTGGGGGCAGGTGGTCACCGGGGAGCTGTTTTTT
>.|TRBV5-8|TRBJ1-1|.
CASSLAGTNTEAFF
TGTGCCAGCAGCTTGGCGGGGACGAACACTGAAGCTTTCTTT
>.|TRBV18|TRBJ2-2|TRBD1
CASSPTGANTGELFF
TGTGCCAGCTCTCCGACAGGGGCGAACACCGGGGAGCTGTTTTTT
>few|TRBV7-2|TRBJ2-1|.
CASSLAQANEQFF
TGTGCCAGCAGCTTAGCGCAGGCCAATGAGCAGTTCTTC
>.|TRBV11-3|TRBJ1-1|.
CASSHSVGHQNTEAFF
TGTGCCAGCAGCCATTCCGTCGGACACCAGAACACTGAAGCTTTCTTT
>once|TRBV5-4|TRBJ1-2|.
CASSLEGGLYGYTF
TGTGCCAGCAGCTTGGAGGGGGGACTCTATGGCTACACCTTC
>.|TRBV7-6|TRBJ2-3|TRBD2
CASSQTSGRVDTQYF
TGTGCCAGCAGCCAGACTAGCGGGAGGGTAGATACGCAGTATTTT
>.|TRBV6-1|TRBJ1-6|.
CASSGSRNNSPLHF
TGTGCCAGCAGCGGGTCTCGCAATAATTCACCCCTCCACTTT
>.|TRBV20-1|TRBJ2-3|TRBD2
CSASILAGGPLDTQYF
TGCAGTGCTAGTATTCTAGCGGGAGGGCCTTTAGATACGCAGTATTTT
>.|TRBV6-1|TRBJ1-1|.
CASSLDRPKGNTEAFF
TGTGCCAGCAGTCTGGACCGACCTAAGGGGAACACTGAAGCTTTCTTT
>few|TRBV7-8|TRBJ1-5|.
CASSSTMRPQHF
TGTGCCAGCAGCTCGACTATGCGGCCCCAGCATTTT
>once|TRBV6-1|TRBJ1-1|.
CASRNTPTEAFF
TGTGCCAGCAGGAACACCCCTACTGAAGCTTTCTTT
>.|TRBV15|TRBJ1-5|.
CATSREYGNAQPQHF
TGTGCCACCAGCAGAGAGTACGGAAACGCTCAGCCCCAGCATTTT
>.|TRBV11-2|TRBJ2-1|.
CASSSASYNEQFF
TGTGCCAGCAGCTCGGCCTCCTACAATGAGCAGTTCTTC
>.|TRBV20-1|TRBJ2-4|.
CSAGGGVRTGLAKNIQYF
TGCAGTGCTGGAGGGGGGGTTAGGACAGGTCTAGCCAAAAACATTCAGTACTTC
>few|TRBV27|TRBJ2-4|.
CASWKTGPEVIQYF
TGTGCCAGCTGGAAGACAGGTCCTGAGGTCATTCAGTACTTC
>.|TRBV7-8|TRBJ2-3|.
CASSLDRGSDTQYF
TGTGCCAGCAGCTTAGATCGGGGATCAGATACGCAGTATTTT
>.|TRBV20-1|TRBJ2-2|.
CSAAGTGTNTGELFF
TGCAGTGCCGCTGGGACGGGCACGAACACCGGGGAGCTGTTTTTT